Sequencing of this TCR beta chain was carried out in a study of T cell clonality in common variable immunodeficiency. Study findings and constraints: Compared with controls, CVID subjects had fewer shared TCRbeta clones. CVID subjects had higher TCRbeta clonality than healthy controls, most marked in about a third.

This clone came up many times. What it binds is unknown. The read falls 3 residues short of the CDR3 end, and the missing part is taken from the germline J gene. Sequencing was performed with immunoSEQ multiplex PCR; in TCRdb, only in-frame clones are kept and a portion is missing. Altogether 50,000 to 60,000 clones were found in the sample, and no singletons occur. The CDR3 contains 14 residues. Germline CDR1 and CDR2: MNHNS and SASEGT. V lost 1 base, J lost 4 bases, and 7 bases lay in between. Material: peripheral blood mononuclear cells. The sequence came from a person between 18 and 70 years old in good health. This chain connects TRBV6-1 to TRBJ1-4; D gene uncertain. The sequenced CDR3 bases are TGTGCCAGCAGTGAAGGGACTAATAATGAAAAA. This encodes CASSEGTNNEK. The CDR3 in full is CASSEGTNNEKLFF.